This TCR beta chain was recorded in a study of blood T cells in healthy people across ages. A J-beta primer mix and a sample-barcoded 5' primer were used in a second PCR of roughly 6 to 12 cycles. TCRdb independently ran MiXCR on the 5' RACE reads; one entry per CDR3 protein. The table lists 1,800,000 or so distinct CDR3 sequences, around 42% of them singletons. This clonotype originated in a human donor in good health. The specimen sequenced was blood.

In DNA form, the CDR3 reads TGTGCCAGCAGCTCGTACCAGCAAACTGAAGCTTTCTTT. Its translation is CASSSYQQTEAFF. This chain links TRBV7-2 with TRBJ1-1; D gene uncertain. The CDR3 is 13 residues long. V was clipped by 4 bases and J by 5 bases, with 11 bases between them. Germline V gene lookup returns CDR1 SGHTA and CDR2 FQGNSA.